Listed here are 17 T cell receptor beta chains from one sample, sequenced in a study of cytomegalovirus exposure and HLA in healthy donors. This PCR relied on a set of 60 Vbeta primers and 13 Jbeta primers. Assay used: immunoSEQ multiplex PCR; TCRdb lists only in-frame clones, some missing. The table has around 180,000 clones, 80% to 90% seen once. The specimen sequenced was PBMCs. These receptors were taken from a girl aged 2-9 years in good health and CMV-seropositive.

The DNA of the CDR3 is TGTGCCAGCTCACCATTCGTGCAACAGGGCATTGGAGGAAACACCATATATTTT. Amino acid sequence: CASSPFVQQGIGGNTIYF. The chain links TRBV18 to TRBJ1-3; TRBD1 is a possible D gene (6 bases). The V end lost 2 bases, the J end lost 4 bases, and 21 bases lay between the germline ends. This CDR3 has 18 residues. CDR1 KGHSH and CDR2 LQKENI come from the germline V gene. Combining the CDR3 with reference TRBV18 and TRBJ1-3 gives the whole variable domain NAGVMQNPRHLVRRRGQEARLRCSPMKGHSHVYWYRQLPEEGLKFMVYLQKENIIDESGMPKERFSAEFPKEGPSILRIQQVVRGDSAAYFCASSPFVQQGIGGNTIYFGEGSWLTVV.

The table lists this clone with a count of one. The rearrangement links TRBV7-2 to TRBJ2-3, with D maybe TRBD2 (5 bases). Germline lookup yields CDR1 SGHTA and CDR2 FQGNSA. This CDR3 is 15 amino acids long. V was trimmed by 0 bases and J by 5 bases, leaving 12 bases between them. CDR3: CASSLARPGLDTQYF. The CDR3 bases are TGTGCCAGCAGCTTAGCGAGGCCGGGATTAGATACGCAGTATTTT.

This chain links TRBV29-1 with TRBJ1-2; 7 bases agree with TRBD1. Germline V lookup: CDR1 SQVTM, CDR2 ANQGSEA. J gave up 1 base and V 7 bases, and 6 bases lay outside the gene matches. CDR3 size: 13 residues. In nucleotides, the CDR3 is TGCAGCGCCGCAGGGGGGAGTAACTATGGCTACACCTTC. Its translation: CSAAGGSNYGYTF.

This chain uses TRBV10-1 with TRBJ1-2; D is ambiguous. V was shortened by 2 bases and J by 2 bases, with 18 bases between the two germline ends. This CDR3 is 17 amino acids long. Looked up from germline, CDR1 is WNHNN and CDR2 is SYGVQD (reference sequence). The CDR3 here is CASSEKRNSKANYGYTF. The CDR3 DNA follows: TGCGCCAGCAGTGAGAAGAGAAATTCCAAAGCCAACTATGGCTACACCTTC.

The rearrangement links TRBV4-2 to TRBJ1-2; D call uncertain. This CDR3 is 16 amino acids long. V lost 4 bases, J lost 1 base, and 16 bases lay in between. Germline V gives CDR1 LGHNA, CDR2 YNFKEQ. This CDR3 reads CASSPETRNFNYGYTF. CDR3 in DNA: TGTGCCAGCAGCCCAGAAACCAGGAATTTTAACTATGGCTACACCTTC.

The V call is TRBV6-4, the J call TRBJ1-5; tentatively, D is TRBD1 (6 bases). V was cut by 4 bases and J by 5 bases, with 9 bases left in between. CDR3 length equals 13 residues. In germline, CDR1 is MRHNA, CDR2 SNTAGT. The DNA of the CDR3 is TGTGCCAGCAGTGCGACAGGTGATCAGCCCCAGCATTTT. Translating it yields CASSATGDQPQHF.

The chain couples TRBV13 to TRBJ2-2; possible D gene TRBD2, 6 bases. The germline gives CDR1 PRHDT, CDR2 FYEKMQ (reference sequence). The CDR3 loop spans 16 amino acids. Trimming took 2 bases from V and 4 from J, leaving 14 bases between them. The CDR3 loop is CASSLFGRFGTGELFF. The CDR3 DNA reads as TGTGCCAGCAGCTTATTTGGGAGGTTCGGCACCGGGGAGCTGTTTTTT.

The V and J genes are TRBV4-2 and TRBJ2-7; D ambiguous. The CDR3 length is 15 residues. Trimming took 1 base from V and 2 from J, leaving 12 bases between them. Germline CDR1 and CDR2: LGHNA and YNFKEQ. The CDR3 protein is CASSQVGGSAYEQYF. DNA for the CDR3: TGTGCCAGCAGCCAAGTTGGCGGCAGCGCCTACGAGCAGTACTTC.

The rearrangement joins TRBV19 to TRBJ1-1, with D perhaps TRBD1 (6 bases). With 4 bases removed from V and 0 bases from J, the gap between germline ends came to 12 bases. CDR1 LNHDA and CDR2 SQIVND come from the germline V gene (reference sequence). The CDR3 has 15 amino acids. In nucleotides, the CDR3 is TGTGCCAGTAGTAGTTACAGGGCACTGAACACTGAAGCTTTCTTT. This sequence encodes CASSSYRALNTEAFF.

The rearrangement links TRBV12-2 to TRBJ2-2; the D segment call TRBD2 is taken from the table without a DNA check. TRBV12-2 counts as a pseudogene. CDR3 length equals 19 residues. CDR3 residues: CASPQSGQREEAKVGELFF. CDR3 nucleotides: TGTGCAAGTCCTCAAAGTGGGCAGCGGGAGGAAGCCAAAGTCGGGGAGCTGTTTTTT.

This clone was observed a single time. The gene calls are TRBV27 and TRBJ1-1; 10 bases agree with TRBD1. The CDR3 covers 17 residues. The V gene's germline CDR1 is MNHEY and CDR2 SMNVEV (reference sequence). V lost 2 bases to trimming and J lost 1 base; unmatched junction nucleotides: 7. The DNA for the CDR3 is TGTGCCAGCAGTTTAGCGACCTGGACAGGGGGGAACACTGAAGCTTTCTTT. This encodes CASSLATWTGGNTEAFF.

This clone occurred a few times. This chain joins TRBV6-1 and TRBJ2-7, with D perhaps matching TRBD2 (7 bases). V dropped 1 base and J dropped 7 bases, with 17 bases sitting between them. CDR1 is MNHNS, CDR2 SASEGT, per germline. The CDR3 has 15 residues. CDR3 residues: CASSEDPGRGREQYF. The CDR3 DNA is TGTGCCAGCAGTGAAGACCCTGGGAGGGGGAGGGAGCAGTACTTC.

Only a few counts were recorded for this clone. This sample includes further DNA sequences coding for the same CDR3. The CDR3 DNA follows: TGTGCCAGCAGTCCACGATCAGGCGAGCAGTACTTC. Its protein is CASSPRSGEQYF. V and J are TRBV6-5 and TRBJ2-7; D gene ambiguous. V lost 5 bases and J 6 bases, leaving 11 bases between the germline ends. This CDR3 is built from 12 residues. Germline loops: CDR1 MNHEY, CDR2 SVGAGI.

The V and J genes are TRBV14 and TRBJ2-1; 11 bases are shared with TRBD2. Germline V lookup: CDR1 SGHDN, CDR2 FVKESK. This CDR3 has 16 amino acids. Germline trimming cut 2 bases from V and 7 bases from J; bases unmatched to any gene: 7. The CDR3 loop is CASSQLRTSGWNEQFF. The CDR3 nucleotides are TGTGCCAGCAGCCAACTACGGACTAGCGGGTGGAATGAGCAGTTCTTC.

There are a few counts of this clone. The chain's CDR3 is CASSEAGTFTYEQYF. CDR3 sequence (DNA): TGTGCCAGCAGTGAAGCGGGGACATTCACCTACGAGCAGTACTTC. The chain uses TRBV6-1 and TRBJ2-7, with D maybe TRBD1 (6 bases). The CDR3 covers 15 residues. Germline-derived CDR1 and CDR2 are MNHNS and SASEGT. The V end was cut by 0 bases, the J end by 2 bases, with 11 bases between.

This chain uses TRBV27 with TRBJ1-6; D is unresolved. CDR1 and CDR2 (germline): MNHEY, SMNVEV (reference sequence). Trimming cost V 4 bases and J 7 bases, with 8 bases left between them. The CDR3 is 13 amino acids. The CDR3 DNA sequence: TGTGCCAGCAGTTCGGTGTTGAATTCACCCCTCCACTTT. This gives the protein CASSSVLNSPLHF.

DNA of the CDR3: TGTGCCAGCAGCAAAGTTCGCCTAGCGCTAAAGGGCGAGCAGTACTTC. This translates into CASSKVRLALKGEQYF. This sequence joins TRBV21-1 and TRBJ2-7; the table's TRBD2 call for D was not verified on the DNA. TRBV21-1 is an annotated pseudogene. The CDR3 is 16 residues long.